What follows is one T cell receptor (beta chain) and its context. The clone's antigen remains unknown. Per-nucleotide qualities are absent, and no much larger clonotype sits a single base away. The library relied on 5' RACE. Instrument used: NextSeq 500. In the TCR library protocol, unique molecular identifiers were attached to individual cDNA molecules to correct for PCR bias and sequencing error. Sequencing covered both TCR alpha and beta chains, and within each sample the abundances of alpha and beta sequences were tightly co-correlated. The study's processing was this. V gene, J gene and CDR3 annotation of TCR sequences was performed with Decombinator V4. TCRs were defined as expanded if a significant change between any two time points was detected under a Poisson model with p below 0.0001. TCR abundances were normalised to the total number of TCRs sequenced per sample and were expressed as counts per million. TRAV1-2 paired with TRAJ12, TRAJ20 or TRAJ33 defined MAIT TCRs, while TRAV10 paired with TRAJ18 defined iNKT TCRs. VDJdb, accessed 1 November 2021, was searched for CMV, EBV and SARS-CoV-2 annotated TCRs, excluding TCRs annotated for multiple antigens. Using fastp at Q25 and MiXCR, TCRdb reprocessed the public reads and kept productive beta chains. A single entry per CDR3 protein holds the most common genes and DNA from its merged rows. For this entry, the V and J calls and clone size follow TCRdb and not the study's own pipeline. Recorded for this sample are some 71,000 distinct CDR3 sequences; 8.5% to 10% of them occurred a single time. The ten largest clones represent 5.9% of the sample.

These data come from a study of early T cells in non-severe SARS-CoV-2 infection (dated by TCRdb to the early 2020s). Turning to the overall study: Bulk RNA from unsorted whole blood was used for TCR sequencing, so alpha and beta chains could not be paired. Beyond this particular receptor, the publication reports: VDJdb matching was skewed toward anti-spike CD8 responses and likely underestimated virus-specific expansions, missing private and CD4 specificities.

The V and J ends are trimmed by 5 bases and 3 bases, leaving 23 bases between them. From a lookup of the germline V gene, CDR1 and CDR2 are MGHDK and SYGVNS. There are 17 amino acids in the CDR3, from cysteine to phenylalanine inclusive. Only the CDR3 DNA stays, 51 bases, in frame from base 1. This was a case-control study nested in a cohort of healthcare workers in London, UK, who had nasopharyngeal swab PCR tests and blood samples taken every week. Healthcare workers were recruited between 23 and 31 March 2020, during the week of the UK lockdown, and were followed weekly for up to roughly 16 weeks.

This receptor was identified in an adult who was a healthcare worker with PCR-confirmed SARS-CoV-2 infection or an uninfected control (not recorded which). The chain employs TRBV25-1 and TRBJ2-7; no confident D gene assignment can be made. The sample comprised whole blood. The nucleotide sequence is given as TGTGCCAGCAGTAACCCCAGGCCGGGCGATGGGTACTACGAGCAGTACTTC. Its protein reads: CASSNPRPGDGYYEQYF.